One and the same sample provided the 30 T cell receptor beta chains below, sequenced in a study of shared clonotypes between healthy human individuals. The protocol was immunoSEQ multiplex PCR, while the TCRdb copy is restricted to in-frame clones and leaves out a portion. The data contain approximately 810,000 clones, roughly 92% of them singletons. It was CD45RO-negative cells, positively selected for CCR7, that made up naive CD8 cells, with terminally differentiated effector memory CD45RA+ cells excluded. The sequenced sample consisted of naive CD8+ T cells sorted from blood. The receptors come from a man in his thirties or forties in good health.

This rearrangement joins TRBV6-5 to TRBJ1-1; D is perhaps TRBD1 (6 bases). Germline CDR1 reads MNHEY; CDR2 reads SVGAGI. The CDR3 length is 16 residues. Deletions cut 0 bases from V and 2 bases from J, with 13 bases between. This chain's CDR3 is CASSYSRGAANTEAFF. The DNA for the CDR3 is TGTGCCAGCAGTTACTCGAGGGGGGCCGCAAACACTGAAGCTTTCTTT.

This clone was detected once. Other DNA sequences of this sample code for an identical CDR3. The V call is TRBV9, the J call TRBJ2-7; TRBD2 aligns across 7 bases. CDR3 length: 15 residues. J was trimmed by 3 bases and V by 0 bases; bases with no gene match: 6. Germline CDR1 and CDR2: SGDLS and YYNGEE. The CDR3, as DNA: TGTGCCAGCAGCGTAGGGGGAGGGCCTGGCTACGAGCAGTACTTC. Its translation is CASSVGGGPGYEQYF.

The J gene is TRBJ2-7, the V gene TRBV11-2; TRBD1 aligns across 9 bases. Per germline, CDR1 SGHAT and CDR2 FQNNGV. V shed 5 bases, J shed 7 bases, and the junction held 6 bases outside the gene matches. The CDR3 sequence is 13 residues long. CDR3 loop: CASSAGTGLEQYF. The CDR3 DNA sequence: TGTGCCAGCAGCGCCGGGACAGGGCTGGAGCAGTACTTC.

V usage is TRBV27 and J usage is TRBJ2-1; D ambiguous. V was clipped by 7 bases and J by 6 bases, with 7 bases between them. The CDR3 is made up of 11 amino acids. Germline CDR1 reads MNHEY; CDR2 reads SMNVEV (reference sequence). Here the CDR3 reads CASTLGNEQFF. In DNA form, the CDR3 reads TGTGCCAGCACTTTGGGCAATGAGCAGTTCTTC.

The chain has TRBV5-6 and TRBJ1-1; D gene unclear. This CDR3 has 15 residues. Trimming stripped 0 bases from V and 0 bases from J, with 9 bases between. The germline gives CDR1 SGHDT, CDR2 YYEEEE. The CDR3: CASSLVARLNTEAFF. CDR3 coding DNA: TGTGCCAGCAGCTTGGTGGCTAGACTGAACACTGAAGCTTTCTTT.

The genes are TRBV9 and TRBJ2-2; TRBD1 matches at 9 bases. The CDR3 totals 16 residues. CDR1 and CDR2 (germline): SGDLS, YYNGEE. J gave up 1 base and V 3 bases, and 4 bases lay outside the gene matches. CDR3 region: CASSAPGQGNTGELFF. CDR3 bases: TGTGCCAGCAGCGCTCCGGGACAGGGGAACACCGGGGAGCTGTTTTTT.

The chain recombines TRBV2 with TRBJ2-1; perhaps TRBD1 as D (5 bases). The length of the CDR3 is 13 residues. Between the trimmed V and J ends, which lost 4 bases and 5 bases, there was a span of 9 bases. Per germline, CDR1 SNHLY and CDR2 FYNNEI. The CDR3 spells CASSGQGDNEQFF. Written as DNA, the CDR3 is TGTGCCAGCAGTGGGCAGGGTGACAATGAGCAGTTCTTC.

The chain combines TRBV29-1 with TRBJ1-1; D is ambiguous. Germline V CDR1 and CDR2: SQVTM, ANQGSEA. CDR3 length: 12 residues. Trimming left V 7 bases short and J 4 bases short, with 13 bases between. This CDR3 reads CSGEAQSTEAFF. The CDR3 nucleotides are TGCAGCGGAGAGGCTCAGAGCACTGAAGCTTTCTTT.

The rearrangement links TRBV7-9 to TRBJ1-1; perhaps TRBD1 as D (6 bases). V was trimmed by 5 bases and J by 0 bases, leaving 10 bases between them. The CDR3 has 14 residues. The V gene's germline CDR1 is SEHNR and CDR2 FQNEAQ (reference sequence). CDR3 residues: CASSPQGLNTEAFF. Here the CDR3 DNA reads TGTGCCAGCAGCCCACAGGGCCTGAACACTGAAGCTTTCTTT.

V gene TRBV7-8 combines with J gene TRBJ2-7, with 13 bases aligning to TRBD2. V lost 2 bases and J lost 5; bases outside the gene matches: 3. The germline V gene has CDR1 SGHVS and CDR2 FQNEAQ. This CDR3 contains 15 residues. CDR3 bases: TGTGCCAGCAGCTTACCGACTAGCGGGAGGAACGAGCAGTACTTC. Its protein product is CASSLPTSGRNEQYF.

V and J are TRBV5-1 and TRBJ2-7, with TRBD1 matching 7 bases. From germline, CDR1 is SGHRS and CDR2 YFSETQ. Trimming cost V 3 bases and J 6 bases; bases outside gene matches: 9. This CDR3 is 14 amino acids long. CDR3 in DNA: TGCGCCAGCAGCTACGGGGACAGTTTAGGCGAGCAGTACTTC. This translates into CASSYGDSLGEQYF. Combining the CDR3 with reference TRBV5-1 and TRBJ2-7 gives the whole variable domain KAGVTQTPRYLIKTRGQQVTLSCSPISGHRSVSWYQQTPGQGLQFLFEYFSETQRNKGNFPGRFSGRQFSNSRSEMNVSTLELGDSALYLCASSYGDSLGEQYFGPGTRLTVT.

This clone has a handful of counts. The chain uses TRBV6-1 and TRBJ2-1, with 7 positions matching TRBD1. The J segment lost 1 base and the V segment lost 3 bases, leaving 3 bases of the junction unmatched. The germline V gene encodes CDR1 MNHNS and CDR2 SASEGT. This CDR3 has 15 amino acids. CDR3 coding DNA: TGTGCCAGCAGTGAGGAGACAGGGTCCTACAATGAGCAGTTCTTC. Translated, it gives CASSEETGSYNEQFF.

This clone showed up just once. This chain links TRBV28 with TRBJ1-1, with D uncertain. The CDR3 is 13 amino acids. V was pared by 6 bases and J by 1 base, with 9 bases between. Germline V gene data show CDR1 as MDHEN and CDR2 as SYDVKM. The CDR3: CASRVEKNTEAFF. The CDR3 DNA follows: TGTGCCAGCAGGGTCGAAAAGAACACTGAAGCTTTCTTT.

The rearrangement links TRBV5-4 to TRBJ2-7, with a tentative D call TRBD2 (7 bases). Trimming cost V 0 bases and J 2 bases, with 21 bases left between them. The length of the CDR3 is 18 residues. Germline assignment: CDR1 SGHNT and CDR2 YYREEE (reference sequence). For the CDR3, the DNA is TGTGCCAGCAGCTTGGCCGCGAGGGGGGGGATCTTTGCCTACGAGCAGTACTTC. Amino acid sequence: CASSLAARGGIFAYEQYF.

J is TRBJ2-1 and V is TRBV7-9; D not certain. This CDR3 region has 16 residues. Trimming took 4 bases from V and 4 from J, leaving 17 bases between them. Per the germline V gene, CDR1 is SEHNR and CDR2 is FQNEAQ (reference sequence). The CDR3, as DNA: TGTGCCAGCAGCTGGCCCACAAATAGAGAATACAATGAGCAGTTCTTC. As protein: CASSWPTNREYNEQFF. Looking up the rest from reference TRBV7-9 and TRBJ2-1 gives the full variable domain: DTGVSQNPRHKITKRGQNVTFRCDPISEHNRLYWYRQTLGQGPEFLTYFQNEAQLEKSRLLSDRFSAERPKGSFSTLEIQRTEQGDSAMYLCASSWPTNREYNEQFFGPGTRLTVL.

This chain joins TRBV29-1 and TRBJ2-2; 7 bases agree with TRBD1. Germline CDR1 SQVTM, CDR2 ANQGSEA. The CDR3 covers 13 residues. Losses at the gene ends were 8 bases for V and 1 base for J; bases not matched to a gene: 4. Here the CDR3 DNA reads TGCAGCACCGGACAGGTGAACACCGGGGAGCTGTTTTTT. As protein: CSTGQVNTGELFF.

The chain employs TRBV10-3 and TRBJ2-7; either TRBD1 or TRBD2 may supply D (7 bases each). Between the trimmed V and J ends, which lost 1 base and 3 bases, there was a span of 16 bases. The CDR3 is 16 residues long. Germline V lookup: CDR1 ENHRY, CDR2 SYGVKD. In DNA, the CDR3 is TGTGCCATCAGTGAGTGGGAGGGACAGTGGGACTACGAGCAGTACTTC. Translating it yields CAISEWEGQWDYEQYF.

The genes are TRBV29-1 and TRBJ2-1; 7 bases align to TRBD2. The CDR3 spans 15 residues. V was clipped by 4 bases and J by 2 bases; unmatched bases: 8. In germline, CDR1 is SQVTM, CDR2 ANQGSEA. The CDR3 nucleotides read TGCAGCGTTGGTAGTAGCGGGTCCCCCTACAATGAGCAGTTCTTC. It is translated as CSVGSSGSPYNEQFF.

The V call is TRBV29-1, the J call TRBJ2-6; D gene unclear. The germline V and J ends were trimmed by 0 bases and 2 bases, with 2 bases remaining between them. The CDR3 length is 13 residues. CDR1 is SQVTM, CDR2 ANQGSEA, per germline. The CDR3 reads CSVEEPGANVLTF. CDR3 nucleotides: TGCAGCGTTGAAGAGCCTGGGGCCAACGTCCTGACTTTC. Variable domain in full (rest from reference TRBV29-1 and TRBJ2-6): SAVISQKPSRDICQRGTSLTIQCQVDSQVTMMFWYRQQPGQSLTLIATANQGSEATYESGFVIDKFPISRPNLTFSTLTVSNMSPEDSSIYLCSVEEPGANVLTFGAGSRLTVL.

In DNA form, the CDR3 reads TGTGCCAGCAGCCTCAGGACTAGCGGGAGGGTCCAAGAGACCCAGTACTTC. Its translation is CASSLRTSGRVQETQYF. This rearrangement joins TRBV14 to TRBJ2-5; TRBD2 agrees at 15 bases. Unmatched junction bases numbered 4, after V lost 4 bases and J lost 1 base. CDR3 length: 17 residues. Germline V CDR1 and CDR2: SGHDN, FVKESK.

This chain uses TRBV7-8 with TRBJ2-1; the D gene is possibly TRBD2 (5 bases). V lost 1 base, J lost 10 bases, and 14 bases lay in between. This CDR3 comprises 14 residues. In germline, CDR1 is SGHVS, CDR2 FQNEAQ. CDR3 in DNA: TGTGCCAGCAGCTTAGGGGGAGTCTTAGGGGAGCAGTTCTTC. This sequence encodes CASSLGGVLGEQFF.

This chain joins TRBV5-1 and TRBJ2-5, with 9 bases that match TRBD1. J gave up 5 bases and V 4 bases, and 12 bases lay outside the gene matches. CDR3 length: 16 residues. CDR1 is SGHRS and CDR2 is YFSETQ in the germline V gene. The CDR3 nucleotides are TGCGCCAGCAGCCCGGGGGACAGGGACGTCCGGGAGACCCAGTACTTC. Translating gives CASSPGDRDVRETQYF.

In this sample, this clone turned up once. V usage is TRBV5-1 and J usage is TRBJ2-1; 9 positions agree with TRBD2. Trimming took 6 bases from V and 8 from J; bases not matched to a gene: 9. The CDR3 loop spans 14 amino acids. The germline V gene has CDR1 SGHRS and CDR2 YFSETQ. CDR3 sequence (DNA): TGCGCCAGCACCAACGGACTAGCGCAGGATGAGCAGTTCTTC. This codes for CASTNGLAQDEQFF.

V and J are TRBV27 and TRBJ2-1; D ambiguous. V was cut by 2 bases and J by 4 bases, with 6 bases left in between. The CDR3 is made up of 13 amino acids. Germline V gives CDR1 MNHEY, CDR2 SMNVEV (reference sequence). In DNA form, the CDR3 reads TGTGCCAGCAGTTTAGGGATATACAATGAGCAGTTCTTC. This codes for CASSLGIYNEQFF.

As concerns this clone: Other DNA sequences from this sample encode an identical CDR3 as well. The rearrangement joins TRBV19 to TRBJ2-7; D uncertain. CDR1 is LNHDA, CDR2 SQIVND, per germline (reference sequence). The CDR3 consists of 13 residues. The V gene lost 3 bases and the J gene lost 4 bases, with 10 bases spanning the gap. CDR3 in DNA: TGTGCCAGTAGTATCGGACCGACTTACGAGCAGTACTTC. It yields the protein CASSIGPTYEQYF.

CDR3 DNA: TGTGCCAGTAGCTGGACGGACTACAATGAGCAGTTCTTC. Translated, it gives CASSWTDYNEQFF. The V and J genes are TRBV19 and TRBJ2-1; D is undetermined. CDR3 length: 13 amino acids. Trimming left V 6 bases short and J 3 bases short, with 9 bases between. In germline, CDR1 is LNHDA, CDR2 SQIVND (reference sequence).

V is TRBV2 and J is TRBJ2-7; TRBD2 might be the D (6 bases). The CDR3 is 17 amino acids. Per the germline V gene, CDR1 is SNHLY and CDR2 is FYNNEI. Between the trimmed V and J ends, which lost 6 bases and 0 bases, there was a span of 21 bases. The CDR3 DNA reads TGTGCCAGCAGCACCCCCCAGATGGGGGGTTCCTCCTACGAGCAGTACTTC. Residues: CASSTPQMGGSSYEQYF.

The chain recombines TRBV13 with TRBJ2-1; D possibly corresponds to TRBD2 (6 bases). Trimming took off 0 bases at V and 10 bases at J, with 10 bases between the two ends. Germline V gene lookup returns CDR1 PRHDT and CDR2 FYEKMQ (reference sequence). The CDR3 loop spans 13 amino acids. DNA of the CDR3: TGTGCCAGCAGCTTAGGTGGAGGGAACGAGCAGTTCTTC. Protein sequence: CASSLGGGNEQFF.

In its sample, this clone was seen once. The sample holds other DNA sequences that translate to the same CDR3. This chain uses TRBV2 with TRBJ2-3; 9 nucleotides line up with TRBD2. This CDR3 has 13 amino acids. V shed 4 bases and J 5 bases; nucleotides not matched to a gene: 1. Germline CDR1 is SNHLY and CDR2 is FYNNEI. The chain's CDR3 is CASSGLAEDTQYF. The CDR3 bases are TGTGCCAGCAGTGGACTAGCGGAAGATACGCAGTATTTT.

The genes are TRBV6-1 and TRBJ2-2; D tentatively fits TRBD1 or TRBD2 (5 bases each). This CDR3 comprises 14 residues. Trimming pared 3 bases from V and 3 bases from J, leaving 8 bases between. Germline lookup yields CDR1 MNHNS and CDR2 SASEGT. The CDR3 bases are TGTGCCAGCAGTGAGAGGGGTCACACCGGGGAGCTGTTTTTT. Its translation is CASSERGHTGELFF.